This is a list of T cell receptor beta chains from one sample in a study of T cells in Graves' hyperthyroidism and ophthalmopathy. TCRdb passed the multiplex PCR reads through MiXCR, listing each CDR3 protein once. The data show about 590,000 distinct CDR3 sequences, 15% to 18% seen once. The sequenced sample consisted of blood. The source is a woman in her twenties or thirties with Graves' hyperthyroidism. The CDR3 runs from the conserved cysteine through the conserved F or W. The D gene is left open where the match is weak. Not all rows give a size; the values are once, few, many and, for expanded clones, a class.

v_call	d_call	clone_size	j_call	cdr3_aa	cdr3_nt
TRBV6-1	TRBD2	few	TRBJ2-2	CASSPLLGLAVGELFF	TGTGCCAGCAGTCCCCTCTTGGGACTAGCTGTCGGGGAGCTGTTTTTT
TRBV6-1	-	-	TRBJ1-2	CASSEYQGWWGYTF	TGTGCCAGCAGTGAATACCAGGGGTGGTGGGGCTACACCTTC
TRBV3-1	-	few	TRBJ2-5	CASSPRSGMETQYF	TGTGCCAGCAGTCCCCGGTCGGGGATGGAGACCCAGTACTTC
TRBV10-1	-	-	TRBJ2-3	CASSESGEGTTQYF	TGCGCCAGCAGTGAGTCGGGGGAAGGGACGACGCAGTATTTT
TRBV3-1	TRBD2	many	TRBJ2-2	CASSQNWTSLGDTGELFF	TGTGCCAGCAGCCAAAACTGGACTAGCCTGGGGGACACCGGGGAGCTGTTTTTT
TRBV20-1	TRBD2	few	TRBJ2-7	CSARVRERSYEQYF	TGCAGTGCTAGAGTGCGGGAGAGGTCCTACGAGCAGTACTTC
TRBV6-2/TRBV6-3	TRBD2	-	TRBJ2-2	CASRFLAGGTGELFF	TGTGCCAGCAGGTTCCTAGCGGGAGGCACCGGGGAGCTGTTTTTT
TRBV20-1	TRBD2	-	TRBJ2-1	CSASTSVSYNEQFF	TGCAGTGCTTCGACTAGCGTTTCCTACAATGAGCAGTTCTTC
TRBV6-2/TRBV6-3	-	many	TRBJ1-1	CASSYRTRGNTEAFF	TGTGCCAGCAGTTACCGGACCAGGGGGAACACTGAAGCTTTCTTT
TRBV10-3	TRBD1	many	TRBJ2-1	CAISTTGYDEQFF	TGTGCCATCAGTACGACAGGGTACGATGAGCAGTTCTTC
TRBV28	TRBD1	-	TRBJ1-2	CASRQTGGRGYTF	TGTGCCAGCAGACAAACAGGGGGCCGTGGCTACACCTTC
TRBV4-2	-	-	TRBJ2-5	CASSQVSGKAQYF	TGTGCCAGCAGCCAAGTTTCCGGGAAGGCCCAGTACTTC
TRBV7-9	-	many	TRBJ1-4	CASSLDLGGVSYSTTNEKLFF	TGTGCCAGCAGCTTAGATCTTGGCGGCGTCAGCTACTCTACAACTAATGAAAAACTGTTTTTT
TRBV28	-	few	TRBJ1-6	CASSYFSSSDNSPLHF	TGTGCCAGCAGTTATTTTTCGTCATCGGATAATTCACCCCTCCACTTT
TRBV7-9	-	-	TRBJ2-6	CASKGGSGANVLTF	TGTGCCAGCAAGGGTGGTTCAGGGGCCAACGTCCTGACTTTC